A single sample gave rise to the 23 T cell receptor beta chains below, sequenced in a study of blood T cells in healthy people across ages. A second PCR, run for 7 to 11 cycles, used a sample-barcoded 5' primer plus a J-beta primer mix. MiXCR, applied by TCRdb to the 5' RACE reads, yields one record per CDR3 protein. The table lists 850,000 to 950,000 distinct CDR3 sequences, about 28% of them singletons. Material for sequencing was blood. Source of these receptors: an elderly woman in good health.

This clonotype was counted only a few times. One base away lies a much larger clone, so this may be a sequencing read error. CDR3 DNA: TGCGCCGGCAGCTCCGGGGGGGCTCACAATGAGCAGTTCTTC. It encodes CAGSSGGAHNEQFF. The chain couples TRBV5-1 to TRBJ2-1; 8 nucleotides agree with TRBD2. Per germline, CDR1 SGHRS and CDR2 YFSETQ. The CDR3 sequence is 14 residues long.

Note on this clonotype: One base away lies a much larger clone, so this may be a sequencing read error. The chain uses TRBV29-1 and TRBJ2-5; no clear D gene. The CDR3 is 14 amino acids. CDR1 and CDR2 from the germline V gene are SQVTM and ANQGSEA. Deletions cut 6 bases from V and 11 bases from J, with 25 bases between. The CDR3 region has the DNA TGCAGCGTCCTGAATCCAGGCAGTATCGCTGAGCAGTACTTC. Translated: CSVLNPGSIAEQYF.

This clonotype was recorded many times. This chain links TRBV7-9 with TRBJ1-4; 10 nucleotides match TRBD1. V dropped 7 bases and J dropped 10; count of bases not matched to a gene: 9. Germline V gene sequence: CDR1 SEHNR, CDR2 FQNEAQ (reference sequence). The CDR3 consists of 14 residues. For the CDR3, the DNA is TGTGCCAGCACCGTCGGGACAGGGGCAGGAAAACTGTTTTTT. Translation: CASTVGTGAGKLFF.

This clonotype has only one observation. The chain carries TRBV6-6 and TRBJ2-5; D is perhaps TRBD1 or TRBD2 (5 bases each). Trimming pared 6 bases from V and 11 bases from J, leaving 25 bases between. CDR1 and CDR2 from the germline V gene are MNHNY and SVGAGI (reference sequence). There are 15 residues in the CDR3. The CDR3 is CASSPPGALRWEQYF. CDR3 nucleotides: TGTGCCAGCAGCCCTCCCGGGGCCCTCCGATGGGAGCAGTACTTC.

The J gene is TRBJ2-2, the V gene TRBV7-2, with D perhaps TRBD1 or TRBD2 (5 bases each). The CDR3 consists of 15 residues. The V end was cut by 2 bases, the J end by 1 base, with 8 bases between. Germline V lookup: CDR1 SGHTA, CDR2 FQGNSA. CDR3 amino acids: CASSLMGRNTGELFF. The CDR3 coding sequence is TGTGCCAGCAGCTTAATGGGACGGAACACCGGGGAGCTGTTTTTT.

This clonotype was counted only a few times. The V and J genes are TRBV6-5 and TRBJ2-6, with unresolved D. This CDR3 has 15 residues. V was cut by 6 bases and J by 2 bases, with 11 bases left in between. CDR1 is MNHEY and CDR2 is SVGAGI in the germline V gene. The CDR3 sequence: CASSQTQPGANVLTF. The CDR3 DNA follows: TGTGCCAGCAGCCAGACTCAACCTGGGGCCAACGTCCTGACTTTC.

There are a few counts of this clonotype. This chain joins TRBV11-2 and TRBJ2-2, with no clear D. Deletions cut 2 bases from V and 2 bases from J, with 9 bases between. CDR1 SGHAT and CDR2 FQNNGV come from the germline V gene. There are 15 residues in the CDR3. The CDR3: CASSLYNSNTGELFF. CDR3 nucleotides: TGTGCCAGCAGCTTATACAACTCCAACACCGGGGAGCTGTTTTTT.

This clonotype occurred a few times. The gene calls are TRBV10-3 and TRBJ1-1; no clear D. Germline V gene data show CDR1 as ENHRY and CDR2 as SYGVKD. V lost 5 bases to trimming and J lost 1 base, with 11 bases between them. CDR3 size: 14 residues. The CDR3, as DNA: TGTGCCATCAGTCCCGAGGTAAAGAACACTGAAGCTTTCTTT. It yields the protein CAISPEVKNTEAFF.

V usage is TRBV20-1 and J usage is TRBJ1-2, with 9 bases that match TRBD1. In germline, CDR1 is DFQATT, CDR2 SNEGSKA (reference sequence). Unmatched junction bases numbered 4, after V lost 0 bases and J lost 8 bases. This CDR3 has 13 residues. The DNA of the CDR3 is TGCAGTGCTAGAGAAGGGACAGGGTTCGGCTACACCTTC. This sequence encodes CSAREGTGFGYTF.

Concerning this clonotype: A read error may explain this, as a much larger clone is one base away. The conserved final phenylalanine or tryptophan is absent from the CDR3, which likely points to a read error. Here the CDR3 reads CSVDKAGGGNEQFL. For the CDR3, the DNA is TGCAGCGTTGATAAGGCGGGGGGTGGTAATGAGCAGTTCCTC. The chain joins TRBV29-1 to TRBJ2-1; 8 bases line up with TRBD2. The CDR3 has 14 residues. Per germline, CDR1 SQVTM and CDR2 ANQGSEA. Trimming at V came to 3 bases and at J to 7 bases, leaving 8 bases not matched to a gene.

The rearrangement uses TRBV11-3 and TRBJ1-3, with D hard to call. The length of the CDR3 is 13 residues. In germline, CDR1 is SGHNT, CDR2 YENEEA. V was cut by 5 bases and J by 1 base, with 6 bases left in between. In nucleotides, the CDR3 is TGTGCCAGCAGCCTTCAGTCTGGAAACACCATATATTTT. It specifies CASSLQSGNTIYF. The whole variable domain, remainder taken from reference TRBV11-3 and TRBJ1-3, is EAGVVQSPRYKIIEKKQPVAFWCNPISGHNTLYWYLQNLGQGPELLIRYENEEAVDDSQLPKDRFSAERLKGVDSTLKIQPAELGDSAVYLCASSLQSGNTIYFGEGSWLTVV.

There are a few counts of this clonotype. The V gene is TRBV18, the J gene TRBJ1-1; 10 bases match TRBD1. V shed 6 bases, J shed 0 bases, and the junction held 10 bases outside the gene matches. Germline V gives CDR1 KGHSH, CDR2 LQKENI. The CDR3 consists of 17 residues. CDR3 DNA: TGTGCCAGCTCCCGCTCCGGGACAGGGGAAATGAACACTGAAGCTTTCTTT. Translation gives CASSRSGTGEMNTEAFF.

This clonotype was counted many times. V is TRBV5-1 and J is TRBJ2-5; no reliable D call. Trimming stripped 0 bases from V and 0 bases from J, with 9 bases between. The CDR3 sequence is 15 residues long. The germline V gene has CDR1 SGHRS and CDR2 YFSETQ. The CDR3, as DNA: TGCGCCAGCAGCTTGGCCGATACGTACCAAGAGACCCAGTACTTC. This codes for CASSLADTYQETQYF.

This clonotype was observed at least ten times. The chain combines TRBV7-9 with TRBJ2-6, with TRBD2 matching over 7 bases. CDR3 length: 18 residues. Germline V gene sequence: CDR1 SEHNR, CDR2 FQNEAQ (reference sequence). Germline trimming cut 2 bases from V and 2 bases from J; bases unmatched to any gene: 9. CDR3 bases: TGTGCCAGCAGCTTACCCCCGGGGGGAGCTGCTGGGGCCAACGTCCTGACTTTC. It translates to CASSLPPGGAAGANVLTF.

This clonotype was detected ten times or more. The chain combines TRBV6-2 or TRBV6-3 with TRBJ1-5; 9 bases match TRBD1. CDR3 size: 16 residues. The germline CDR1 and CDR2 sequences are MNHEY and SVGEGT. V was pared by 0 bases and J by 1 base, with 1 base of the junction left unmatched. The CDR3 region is CASSYSGTGSNQPQHF. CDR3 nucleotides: TGTGCCAGCAGTTACTCCGGGACAGGGAGCAATCAGCCCCAGCATTTT.

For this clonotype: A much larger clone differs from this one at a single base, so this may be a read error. CDR3 region: CASSQDRTGGGYERYF. The CDR3 DNA reads as TGCGCCAGCAGCCAAGACCGGACAGGGGGAGGCTACGAGCGGTACTTC. The chain carries TRBV4-3 and TRBJ2-7; 10 nucleotides match TRBD1. CDR3 size: 16 residues. CDR1 and CDR2 (germline): LGHNA, YSLEER.

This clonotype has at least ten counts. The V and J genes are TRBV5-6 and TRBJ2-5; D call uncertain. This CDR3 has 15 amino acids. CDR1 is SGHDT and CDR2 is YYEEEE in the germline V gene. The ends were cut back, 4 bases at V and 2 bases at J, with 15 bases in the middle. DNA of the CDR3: TGTGCCAGCAGCCCTGTAGGTAGAAGACAAGAGACCCAGTACTTC. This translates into CASSPVGRRQETQYF.

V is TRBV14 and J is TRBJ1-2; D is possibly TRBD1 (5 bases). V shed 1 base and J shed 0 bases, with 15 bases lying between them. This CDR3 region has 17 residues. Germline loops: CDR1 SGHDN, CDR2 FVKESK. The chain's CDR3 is CASSQAIFGAANYGYTF. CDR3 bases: TGTGCCAGCAGCCAAGCTATTTTCGGGGCGGCTAACTATGGCTACACCTTC.

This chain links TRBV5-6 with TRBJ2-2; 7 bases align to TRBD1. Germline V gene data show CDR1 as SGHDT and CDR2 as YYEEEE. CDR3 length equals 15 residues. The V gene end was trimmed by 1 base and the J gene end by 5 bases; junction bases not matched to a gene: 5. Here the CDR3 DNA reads TGTGCCAGCAGCTTGAGAAGGGGGCTAACCGGGGAGCTGTTTTTT. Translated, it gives CASSLRRGLTGELFF.

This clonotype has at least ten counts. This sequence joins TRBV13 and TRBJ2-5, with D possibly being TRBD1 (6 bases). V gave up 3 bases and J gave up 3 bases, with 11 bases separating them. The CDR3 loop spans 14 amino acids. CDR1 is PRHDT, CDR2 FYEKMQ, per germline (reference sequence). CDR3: CASSLNSGEETQYF. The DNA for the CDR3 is TGTGCCAGCAGCTTGAACTCAGGGGAAGAGACCCAGTACTTC.

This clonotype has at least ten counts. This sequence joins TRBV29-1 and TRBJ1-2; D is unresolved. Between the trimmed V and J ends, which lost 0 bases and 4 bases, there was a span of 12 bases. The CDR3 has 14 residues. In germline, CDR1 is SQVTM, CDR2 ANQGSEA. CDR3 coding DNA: TGCAGCGTTGAAGATCGGAAGGGATCCTATGGCTACACCTTC. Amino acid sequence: CSVEDRKGSYGYTF.

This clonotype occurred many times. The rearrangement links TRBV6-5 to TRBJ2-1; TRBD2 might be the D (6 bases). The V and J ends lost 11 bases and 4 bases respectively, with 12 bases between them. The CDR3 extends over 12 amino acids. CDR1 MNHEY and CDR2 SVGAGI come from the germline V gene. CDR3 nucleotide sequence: TGTGCCGCGCGGGGCCGTTACAATGAGCAGTTCTTC. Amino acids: CAARGRYNEQFF.

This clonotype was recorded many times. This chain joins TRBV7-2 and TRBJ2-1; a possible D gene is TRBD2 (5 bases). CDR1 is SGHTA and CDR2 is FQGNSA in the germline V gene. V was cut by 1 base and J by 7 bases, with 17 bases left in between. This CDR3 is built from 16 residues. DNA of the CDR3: TGTGCCAGCAGCTTAGTTCCGGCAGGCAGAGGGAATGAGCAGTTCTTC. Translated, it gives CASSLVPAGRGNEQFF.